The 18 T cell receptor beta chains presented below share a single source sample, sequenced in a study of T cell responses to AZD1222 COVID-19 vaccine. The data were produced by immunoSEQ multiplex PCR, yet TCRdb's version contains in-frame clones alone and is incomplete. The sample contains 100,000 to 120,000 clones, about 85% of which appear only once. Sequencing was performed on peripheral blood, taken on day 0 of AZD1222 vaccination. Receptors were obtained from an adult in good health.

V gene TRBV9 combines with J gene TRBJ2-2, with D tentatively TRBD1 or TRBD2 (5 bases each). Looked up from germline, CDR1 is SGDLS and CDR2 is YYNGEE. The CDR3 spans 15 residues. The V end lost 4 bases, the J end lost 8 bases, and 18 bases lay between the germline ends. The CDR3 protein is CASSISPEGYGELFF. Written as DNA, the CDR3 is TGTGCCAGCAGCATTTCCCCAGAGGGGTATGGGGAGCTGTTTTTT.

The genes are TRBV28 and TRBJ1-4, with unresolved D. CDR3 length: 13 amino acids. V was cut by 8 bases and J by 0 bases, with 7 bases left in between. Germline V gene data show CDR1 as MDHEN and CDR2 as SYDVKM. In DNA, the CDR3 is TGTGCCAGCCAAGGTCCAACTAATGAAAAACTGTTTTTT. It yields the protein CASQGPTNEKLFF.

The chain joins TRBV15 to TRBJ1-5; TRBD1 might be the D (5 bases). The CDR3 spans 16 residues. Germline V gene lookup returns CDR1 LNHNV and CDR2 YYDKDF (reference sequence). Trimming took off 0 bases at V and 5 bases at J, with 14 bases between the two ends. The CDR3 DNA follows: TGTGCCACCAGCAGAGATGCAATGGGGGGAGATCAGCCCCAGCATTTT. This sequence encodes CATSRDAMGGDQPQHF.

The chain has TRBV28 and TRBJ1-5; D is unresolved. The CDR3 extends over 14 amino acids. Germline V lookup: CDR1 MDHEN, CDR2 SYDVKM. The V end lost 3 bases, the J end lost 11 bases, and 17 bases lay between the germline ends. The CDR3 DNA reads as TGTGCCAGCAGTTTCTCCGGAGGATCTGGGACCCAGCATTTT. This codes for CASSFSGGSGTQHF.

This chain connects TRBV19 to TRBJ2-7, with TRBD2 identical over 11 bases. The CDR3 runs 14 residues. Germline V gene sequence: CDR1 LNHDA, CDR2 SQIVND (reference sequence). With V trimmed by 5 bases and J by 6 bases, 6 bases remained unmatched. As DNA, the CDR3 is TGTGCCAGTAGTCTTAGCGGGGGGGTTTCCGAGCAGTACTTC. This sequence encodes CASSLSGGVSEQYF.

The chain links TRBV29-1 to TRBJ2-2; 9 bases map to TRBD1. The V gene end was trimmed by 6 bases and the J gene end by 4 bases; junction bases not matched to a gene: 15. The germline CDR1 and CDR2 sequences are SQVTM and ANQGSEA. CDR3 length: 17 amino acids. The CDR3: CSVRTGTGSLTTGELFF. The CDR3, as DNA: TGCAGCGTCCGAACCGGGACAGGGTCCTTGACCACCGGGGAGCTGTTTTTT.

The CDR3 DNA sequence: TGTGCCAGCAGCGCCCCGCCTAGGGCAGCTAGTCAAGAGACCCAGTACTTC. Translation gives CASSAPPRAASQETQYF. This chain joins TRBV7-9 and TRBJ2-5; D is uncertain. CDR3 length: 17 residues. Trimming removed 5 bases at V and 2 bases at J, with 21 bases between. Germline V lookup: CDR1 SEHNR, CDR2 FQNEAQ (reference sequence).

This chain links TRBV18 with TRBJ2-1; D is possibly TRBD1 or TRBD2 (6 bases each). CDR3 length: 15 amino acids. Germline CDR1 is KGHSH and CDR2 is LQKENI. Trimming shortened V by 3 bases and J by 5 bases, and 14 bases separated the two germline ends. DNA of the CDR3: TGTGCCAGCTCACCGACAACAGGGAGGAACAATGAGCAGTTCTTC. Translated: CASSPTTGRNNEQFF. Looking up the rest from reference TRBV18 and TRBJ2-1 gives the full variable domain: NAGVMQNPRHLVRRRGQEARLRCSPMKGHSHVYWYRQLPEEGLKFMVYLQKENIIDESGMPKERFSAEFPKEGPSILRIQQVVRGDSAAYFCASSPTTGRNNEQFFGPGTRLTVL.

The V call is TRBV28, the J call TRBJ1-4, with TRBD1 matching over 10 bases. The CDR3 runs to 14 residues. The germline V gene has CDR1 MDHEN and CDR2 SYDVKM. V was pared by 5 bases and J by 8 bases, with 5 bases of the junction left unmatched. In DNA form, the CDR3 reads TGTGCCAGCAGTCCCGGGACAGGGGTCGAAAAACTGTTTTTT. Translating it yields CASSPGTGVEKLFF.

The chain links TRBV29-1 to TRBJ2-1; 8 bases agree with TRBD1. V was clipped by 3 bases and J by 6 bases; unmatched bases: 1. The germline V gene has CDR1 SQVTM and CDR2 ANQGSEA. The CDR3 runs 12 residues. CDR3 in amino acids: CSVDQGANEQFF. CDR3 in DNA: TGCAGCGTTGATCAGGGGGCCAATGAGCAGTTCTTC.

The V and J genes are TRBV28 and TRBJ1-6; 9 positions agree with TRBD1. The germline CDR1 and CDR2 sequences are MDHEN and SYDVKM. The J segment lost 11 bases and the V segment lost 6 bases, leaving 8 bases of the junction unmatched. The CDR3 sequence is 14 residues long. As DNA, the CDR3 is TGTGCCAGCAGAGGGACAGGGAGGCGGCCACCCCTCCACTTT. Translation gives CASRGTGRRPPLHF. The full variable domain, in which reference TRBV28 and TRBJ1-6 provide the parts outside the CDR3, is DVKVTQSSRYLVKRTGEKVFLECVQDMDHENMFWYRQDPGLGLRLIYFSYDVKMKEKGDIPEGYSVSREKKERFSLILESASTNQTSMYLCASRGTGRRPPLHFGNGTRLTVT.

J is TRBJ2-5 and V is TRBV5-8; the D gene is possibly TRBD1 (5 bases). CDR1 and CDR2 from the germline V gene are SGHTS and YDEGEE. The V gene lost 7 bases and the J gene lost 0 bases, with 13 bases spanning the gap. The CDR3 has 14 residues. The CDR3 loop is CASGQRVYQETQYF. CDR3 nucleotide sequence: TGTGCCAGCGGACAAAGGGTGTACCAAGAGACCCAGTACTTC.

The chain combines TRBV5-1 with TRBJ2-7, with D possibly being TRBD1 (5 bases). Trimming shortened V by 0 bases and J by 1 base, and 8 bases separated the two germline ends. The CDR3 is made up of 14 amino acids. CDR1 and CDR2 from the germline V gene are SGHRS and YFSETQ. CDR3 in DNA: TGCGCCAGCAGCTTGGACAGACAGTCCTACGAGCAGTACTTC. It specifies CASSLDRQSYEQYF. The complete variable domain, with remaining parts taken from reference TRBV5-1 and TRBJ2-7, reads KAGVTQTPRYLIKTRGQQVTLSCSPISGHRSVSWYQQTPGQGLQFLFEYFSETQRNKGNFPGRFSGRQFSNSRSEMNVSTLELGDSALYLCASSLDRQSYEQYFGPGTRLTVT.

V gene TRBV2 combines with J gene TRBJ2-1; D possibly matches TRBD1 or TRBD2 (5 bases each). CDR1 and CDR2 (germline): SNHLY, FYNNEI. Trimming took off 8 bases at V and 0 bases at J, with 11 bases between the two ends. This CDR3 is built from 14 residues. CDR3 in DNA: TGTGCCAGCTCTGAGGGGCACTCCTACAATGAGCAGTTCTTC. Amino acid sequence: CASSEGHSYNEQFF.

The rearrangement links TRBV13 to TRBJ2-2; 7 bases line up with TRBD1. Germline CDR1 and CDR2: PRHDT and FYEKMQ (reference sequence). V lost 4 bases to trimming and J lost 6 bases; unmatched junction nucleotides: 5. This CDR3 has 14 residues. The CDR3 nucleotides are TGTGCCAGCAGCTCGTTAGGGGGCTCCGGGGAGCTGTTTTTT. It is translated as CASSSLGGSGELFF.

The V and J genes are TRBV6-5 and TRBJ1-1, with D possibly TRBD1 on 5 matching bases. This CDR3 has 13 residues. CDR1 and CDR2 (germline): MNHEY, SVGAGI. Trimming cost V 8 bases and J 6 bases, with 16 bases left between them. The CDR3 DNA follows: TGTGCCAGCTTCAGCGCAGGGCGGGCTGAAGCTTTCTTT. This gives the protein CASFSAGRAEAFF.

The chain is built from TRBV25-1 and TRBJ1-6, with 8 bases fitting TRBD1. The CDR3 contains 13 residues. V was pared by 7 bases and J by 8 bases, with 4 bases of the junction left unmatched. Germline V lookup: CDR1 MGHDK, CDR2 SYGVNS. The CDR3 protein is CASIGQGDSPLHF. DNA of the CDR3: TGTGCCAGCATTGGACAGGGAGATTCACCCCTCCACTTT.

The gene calls are TRBV27 and TRBJ1-6, with no clear D. CDR3 length equals 12 residues. V was clipped by 6 bases and J by 11 bases, with 11 bases between them. The germline V gene has CDR1 MNHEY and CDR2 SMNVEV (reference sequence). CDR3 region: CASSHHEAPLHF. CDR3 in DNA: TGTGCCAGCAGCCACCACGAGGCACCCCTCCACTTT.